The 20 T cell receptor beta chains given below trace back to one sample, sequenced in a study of cytomegalovirus exposure and HLA in healthy donors. PCR involved 60 Vbeta and 13 Jbeta primers. The method was immunoSEQ multiplex PCR; TCRdb's version includes in-frame clones alone and lacks a portion of them. The sample shows around 200,000 clones, roughly 80% of them seen only once. The specimen was PBMCs. Source of these receptors: a woman aged 25 to 39 in good health and CMV-seropositive.

J is TRBJ2-1 and V is TRBV5-1; 11 nucleotides match TRBD2. Per germline, CDR1 SGHRS and CDR2 YFSETQ. Trimming cost V 4 bases and J 1 base; bases outside gene matches: 4. This CDR3 has 16 residues. Written as DNA, the CDR3 is TGCGCCAGCAGCGTCCGACTAGCGGGATCCTACAATGAGCAGTTCTTC. Its translation: CASSVRLAGSYNEQFF.

The chain joins TRBV6-6 to TRBJ2-4; 7 bases match TRBD1. The CDR3 sequence is 14 residues long. V lost 5 bases and J lost 6; bases outside the gene matches: 7. The germline V gene has CDR1 MNHNY and CDR2 SVGAGI (reference sequence). The CDR3 loop reads CASSLSAGGNIQYF. CDR3 bases: TGTGCCAGCAGTCTCAGCGCAGGGGGAAACATTCAGTACTTC.

The CDR3 here is CASSLIGARTYEQYF. CDR3 bases: TGTGCCAGCAGCTTAATAGGGGCTAGGACCTACGAGCAGTACTTC. The chain carries TRBV7-9 and TRBJ2-7; D is perhaps TRBD1 (5 bases). Germline CDR1 and CDR2: SEHNR and FQNEAQ (reference sequence). Deletions cut 2 bases from V and 2 bases from J, with 13 bases between. This CDR3 is 15 amino acids long.

The chain carries TRBV27 and TRBJ2-5; D remains unclear. Matching the DNA end better, TRBJ2-7 makes the J call doubtful. The V gene's germline CDR1 is MNHEY and CDR2 SMNVEV (reference sequence). CDR3 length: 13 residues. CDR3 loop: CASSLSRIGEQYF. In nucleotides, the CDR3 is TGTGCCAGCAGTTTGTCTAGAATCGGCGAGCAGTACTTC.

The chain recombines TRBV5-6 with TRBJ1-5; D gene ambiguous. The CDR3 loop spans 14 amino acids. Germline CDR1 SGHDT, CDR2 YYEEEE. The V and J ends lost 6 bases and 7 bases respectively, with 17 bases between them. The CDR3 region is CASNRGGFGQPQHF. The CDR3 DNA is TGTGCCAGCAACCGTGGAGGGTTTGGACAGCCCCAGCATTTT.

This rearrangement joins TRBV6-5 to TRBJ2-7; perhaps TRBD1 as D (6 bases). The CDR3 is made up of 14 amino acids. The V and J ends lost 5 bases and 2 bases respectively, with 13 bases between them. CDR1 is MNHEY and CDR2 is SVGAGI in the germline V gene. The CDR3 here is CASSNTRDTYEQYF. The CDR3 DNA reads as TGTGCCAGCAGTAACACTCGGGACACCTACGAGCAGTACTTC.

In this sample, this clone turned up a few times. The chain is built from TRBV6-1 and TRBJ2-7; TRBD2 matches at 12 bases. The length of the CDR3 is 15 residues. The V gene end was trimmed by 6 bases and the J gene end by 4 bases; junction bases not matched to a gene: 7. The germline CDR1 and CDR2 sequences are MNHNS and SASEGT. The CDR3 sequence: CASRPEGLAGYEQYF. As DNA, the CDR3 is TGTGCCAGCAGGCCGGAGGGACTAGCGGGTTACGAGCAGTACTTC.

J is TRBJ2-7 and V is TRBV6-1; D unresolved. The V gene lost 2 bases and the J gene lost 3 bases, with 8 bases spanning the gap. CDR1 and CDR2 from the germline V gene are MNHNS and SASEGT. CDR3 length equals 13 residues. CDR3: CASSELTVYEQYF. CDR3 DNA: TGTGCCAGCAGTGAATTAACGGTCTACGAGCAGTACTTC.

In this sample, this clone turned up a few times. The chain uses TRBV27 and TRBJ2-2, with unresolved D. The CDR3 extends over 11 amino acids. Germline CDR1 reads MNHEY; CDR2 reads SMNVEV (reference sequence). V dropped 8 bases and J dropped 5 bases, with 6 bases sitting between them. The DNA of the CDR3 is TGTGCCAGCCGGAGAACCGGGGAGCTGTTTTTT. Translation: CASRRTGELFF.

The V and J genes are TRBV2 and TRBJ2-1, with TRBD2 matching over 7 bases. The germline CDR1 and CDR2 sequences are SNHLY and FYNNEI. The CDR3 has 15 residues. After removal of 6 bases from V and 5 bases from J, the junction contained 10 bases not matched to a gene. Here the CDR3 reads CASSPPTSDNNEQFF. The CDR3 region has the DNA TGTGCCAGCAGCCCCCCCACTAGCGATAACAATGAGCAGTTCTTC.

The J gene is TRBJ1-4, the V gene TRBV19; D is unresolved. The germline gives CDR1 LNHDA, CDR2 SQIVND (reference sequence). This CDR3 has 14 residues. Trimming cost V 7 bases and J 1 base, with 10 bases left between them. This CDR3 reads CASNVGLTNEKLFF. CDR3 bases: TGTGCCAGTAACGTCGGTCTAACTAATGAAAAACTGTTTTTT.

This rearrangement joins TRBV28 to TRBJ1-1; no firm D call. CDR3 length: 13 residues. Trimming removed 1 base at V and 3 bases at J, with 6 bases between. Germline-derived CDR1 and CDR2 are MDHEN and SYDVKM. This chain's CDR3 is CASSLSTYTEAFF. The CDR3 DNA is TGTGCCAGCAGTTTATCGACATACACTGAAGCTTTCTTT.

A few counts support this clone. The chain employs TRBV6-1 and TRBJ2-3, with 9 bases aligning to TRBD2. Losses at the gene ends were 6 bases for V and 2 bases for J; bases not matched to a gene: 6. The CDR3 consists of 15 residues. The V gene's germline CDR1 is MNHNS and CDR2 SASEGT. CDR3 region: CASSLTSGSTDTQYF. In DNA, the CDR3 is TGTGCCAGCAGCTTGACTAGCGGATCCACAGATACGCAGTATTTT.

The V and J genes are TRBV7-9 and TRBJ1-2; D unclear. This CDR3 is 17 amino acids long. Trimming removed 0 bases at V and 3 bases at J, with 17 bases between. Germline CDR1 reads SEHNR; CDR2 reads FQNEAQ (reference sequence). The CDR3 loop reads CASSLAGRPAHDYGYTF. CDR3 sequence (DNA): TGTGCCAGCAGCTTAGCTGGCCGCCCAGCGCACGACTATGGCTACACCTTC.

CDR3: CASSLLVGAVETQYF. Written as DNA, the CDR3 is TGTGCCAGCAGTTTATTGGTGGGGGCTGTGGAGACCCAGTACTTC. V and J are TRBV28 and TRBJ2-5; the D gene is possibly TRBD1 (6 bases). Trimming removed 1 base from V and 5 bases from J, with 14 bases in between. Germline assignment: CDR1 MDHEN and CDR2 SYDVKM. The CDR3 is made up of 15 amino acids.

A word on this clone: Compared with germline, one end of the junction differs, possibly owing to a read error. Other DNA sequences in this specimen translate into the identical CDR3. The V call is TRBV6-6, the J call TRBJ2-7, with unresolved D. CDR1 MNHNY and CDR2 SVGAGI come from the germline V gene (reference sequence). The CDR3 covers 13 residues. In DNA, the CDR3 is TGCGCCAGCAGTTACCCAATGAGTGGCGAGCAGTACTTC. It encodes CASSYPMSGEQYF.

The chain carries TRBV27 and TRBJ2-7; 8 bases are shared with TRBD2. The germline gives CDR1 MNHEY, CDR2 SMNVEV (reference sequence). The CDR3 sequence is 14 residues long. V was clipped by 5 bases and J by 7 bases; unmatched bases: 10. CDR3 sequence: CASSRSGRLWEQYF. As DNA, the CDR3 is TGTGCCAGCAGTCGCAGCGGGAGATTGTGGGAGCAGTACTTC.

The V and J genes are TRBV28 and TRBJ1-1; 10 bases are a match to TRBD1. CDR3 length: 15 residues. The germline V gene has CDR1 MDHEN and CDR2 SYDVKM. J was trimmed by 5 bases and V by 3 bases; bases with no gene match: 6. CDR3 sequence reads: CASSLDRGWLTEAFF. The CDR3 nucleotides read TGTGCCAGCAGTTTGGACAGGGGGTGGTTAACTGAAGCTTTCTTT.

The chain combines TRBV6-1 with TRBJ1-4, with a possible D match to TRBD1 (6 bases). This CDR3 has 14 amino acids. Germline CDR1 and CDR2: MNHNS and SASEGT. Trimming stripped 6 bases from V and 8 bases from J, with 16 bases between. This chain's CDR3 is CASREGGAGEKLFF. For the CDR3, the DNA is TGTGCCAGCAGGGAGGGGGGGGCTGGAGAAAAACTGTTTTTT.

The chain carries TRBV2 and TRBJ2-7; a weak D match, TRBD2 (5 bases). CDR3 length: 14 residues. The V end lost 5 bases, the J end lost 1 base, and 12 bases lay between the germline ends. Germline V CDR1 and CDR2: SNHLY, FYNNEI. The CDR3 region has the DNA TGTGCCAGCAGTCTTTCTCTAGCTTCCTACGAGCAGTACTTC. Residues: CASSLSLASYEQYF.